Each of the 7 T cell receptor beta chains below was sequenced from the same sample in a study of PD-1 blockade in classical Hodgkin lymphoma. TCRdb's table, derived via immunoSEQ multiplex PCR, lists solely in-frame clones and lacks some. Here the sample spans some 23,000 clones, around 80% being singletons. Patients all relapsed after autologous stem cell transplantation, and there was variation in brentuximab vedotin exposure. The sequences come from peripheral blood mononuclear cells (PBMCs), collected before the second cycle of nivolumab. Receptors were obtained from a human donor with classical Hodgkin lymphoma.

The rearrangement uses TRBV30 and TRBJ1-6; D is possibly TRBD1 (5 bases). This CDR3 is 13 amino acids long. With 1 base removed from V and 6 bases from J, the gap between germline ends came to 7 bases. Germline CDR1 GTSNPN, CDR2 SVGIG (reference sequence). CDR3 coding DNA: TGTGCCTGGAGTGGCGGGACTAATTCACCCCTCCACTTT. It is translated as CAWSGGTNSPLHF.

This chain joins TRBV5-1 and TRBJ1-2; D gene unclear. CDR1 and CDR2 from the germline V gene are SGHRS and YFSETQ. V gave up 1 base and J gave up 7 bases, with 20 bases separating them. The CDR3 consists of 16 residues. The CDR3 reads CASSLLLGWQSGGYTF. CDR3 DNA: TGCGCCAGCAGCTTGCTCTTGGGGTGGCAAAGCGGTGGCTACACCTTC.

In regard to this clone: The germline gene is not matched at one end of the junction; a read error may be the cause. The chain couples TRBV5-4 to TRBJ1-1; D not resolved. Looked up from germline, CDR1 is SGHNT and CDR2 is YYREEE (reference sequence). The CDR3 is 13 residues long. The CDR3, as DNA: TGCGCCAGCAGCCAAGATACTGCCACTGAAGCTTTCTTT. This encodes CASSQDTATEAFF.

The chain carries TRBV5-1 and TRBJ1-6; TRBD1 might be the D (5 bases). The CDR3 totals 14 residues. V was pared by 0 bases and J by 14 bases, with 15 bases between. Germline CDR1 SGHRS, CDR2 YFSETQ. CDR3 region: CASSLGDYGSSLHF. The CDR3 DNA reads as TGCGCCAGCAGCTTGGGGGACTACGGATCATCCCTCCACTTT.

This clone was detected a few times. The chain has TRBV6-6 and TRBJ2-7, with 7 bases aligning to TRBD1. This CDR3 has 16 residues. The V gene end was trimmed by 0 bases and the J gene end by 3 bases; junction bases not matched to a gene: 8. Germline V gene lookup returns CDR1 MNHNY and CDR2 SVGAGI (reference sequence). The CDR3 nucleotides are TGTGCCAGCAGTTACTCGAGGGACAGACGCCACTACGAGCAGTACTTC. Amino acids: CASSYSRDRRHYEQYF.

This sequence joins TRBV2 and TRBJ1-5; no firm D call. V shed 10 bases and J shed 0 bases, with 10 bases lying between them. CDR3 length equals 13 residues. Germline CDR1 reads SNHLY; CDR2 reads FYNNEI. The CDR3 DNA follows: TGTGCCACCAGCAAGGATAGCAATCAGCCCCAGCATTTT. It yields the protein CATSKDSNQPQHF. Drawing the rest from reference TRBV2 and TRBJ1-5, the complete variable domain is EPEVTQTPSHQVTQMGQEVILRCVPISNHLYFYWYRQILGQKVEFLVSFYNNEISEKSEIFDDQFSVERPDGSNFTLKIRSTKLEDSAMYFCATSKDSNQPQHFGDGTRLSIL.

The chain couples TRBV6-6 to TRBJ2-7; D perhaps matches TRBD1 (5 bases). The CDR3 totals 14 residues. V was shortened by 2 bases and J by 6 bases, with 14 bases between the two germline ends. The germline CDR1 and CDR2 sequences are MNHNY and SVGAGI (reference sequence). The CDR3 here is CASSYDRLSGEQYF. CDR3 in DNA: TGTGCCAGCAGTTACGACAGATTATCCGGCGAGCAGTACTTC.